This passage covers 21 T cell receptor beta chains from one sample sequenced in a study of blood T cell repertoires in COVID-19. Assay: immunoSEQ multiplex PCR; the TCRdb copy retains only in-frame clones and omits some. The sample has over 85,000 clones, 85% to 90% seen once. Sequencing was carried out using peripheral blood. All receptors derive from a human donor with COVID-19, enrolled during active disease. The donor label of this sample is uncertain.

The chain couples TRBV27 to TRBJ2-7, with 8 bases identical to TRBD1. This CDR3 region has 17 residues. Trimming took 1 base from V and 2 from J; bases not matched to a gene: 10. CDR1 is MNHEY, CDR2 SMNVEV, per germline (reference sequence). The CDR3 DNA is TGTGCCAGCAGTTTATACCCCGCCGGGACAGGACCCTACGAGCAGTACTTC. Encoded protein: CASSLYPAGTGPYEQYF.

This clone was seen a handful of times. The rearrangement uses TRBV12-3 or TRBV12-4 and TRBJ1-2, with D tentatively TRBD1 (5 bases). The CDR3 spans 13 residues. Trimming stripped 3 bases from V and 6 bases from J, with 11 bases between. The CDR3 region is CASSFGQGNGYTF. CDR3 DNA sequence: TGTGCCAGCAGTTTTGGGCAGGGAAATGGCTACACCTTC.

The rearrangement uses TRBV9 and TRBJ2-2, with D possibly matching TRBD1 (6 bases). CDR1 SGDLS and CDR2 YYNGEE come from the germline V gene. The CDR3 covers 16 residues. Trimming left V 0 bases short and J 4 bases short, with 13 bases between. This CDR3 reads CASSVGLKGGTGELFF. Written as DNA, the CDR3 is TGTGCCAGCAGCGTAGGTCTCAAAGGGGGCACCGGGGAGCTGTTTTTT. The full variable domain, with the rest looked up from reference TRBV9 and TRBJ2-2, is DSGVTQTPKHLITATGQRVTLRCSPRSGDLSVYWYQQSLDQGLQFLIQYYNGEERAKGNILERFSAQQFPDLHSELNLSSLELGDSALYFCASSVGLKGGTGELFFGEGSRLTVL.

This chain joins TRBV6-1 and TRBJ1-6; the match to TRBD1 covers 8 bases. The CDR3 extends over 16 amino acids. CDR1 is MNHNS, CDR2 SASEGT, per germline. The junction had 5 bases not matched to a gene; V was cut back by 2 bases and J by 5 bases. The DNA of the CDR3 is TGTGCCAGCAGTGAATTCCGGACAGGGAATAATTCACCCCTCCACTTT. As protein: CASSEFRTGNNSPLHF.

This clone has only a few counts. This chain connects TRBV9 to TRBJ1-2; D may be TRBD1 (5 bases). This CDR3 is 16 amino acids long. Deletions cut 0 bases from V and 6 bases from J, with 18 bases between. Germline assignment: CDR1 SGDLS and CDR2 YYNGEE. CDR3 nucleotides: TGTGCCAGCAGCGTAGGGGGGGACGGCTATTTGGATGGCTACACCTTC. Its translation: CASSVGGDGYLDGYTF. Filled out from reference TRBV9 and TRBJ1-2, the complete variable domain reads DSGVTQTPKHLITATGQRVTLRCSPRSGDLSVYWYQQSLDQGLQFLIQYYNGEERAKGNILERFSAQQFPDLHSELNLSSLELGDSALYFCASSVGGDGYLDGYTFGSGTRLTVV.

This clone is a singleton in its sample. The V gene is TRBV25-1, the J gene TRBJ1-4; no clear D gene. The CDR3 has 15 residues. From germline, CDR1 is MGHDK and CDR2 SYGVNS. V was cut by 1 base and J by 4 bases, with 10 bases left in between. Here the CDR3 DNA reads TGTGCCAGCAGTGAATTGGTGGGCCTTAATGAAAAACTGTTTTTT. Residues: CASSELVGLNEKLFF.

The CDR3 DNA sequence: TGTGCCAGCAGTTACTGGGGCGGGGAGTCGTCGGCGCAGTATTTT. Translated: CASSYWGGESSAQYF. V gene TRBV6-5 combines with J gene TRBJ2-3; D may be TRBD2 (6 bases). Trimming removed 1 base from V and 10 bases from J, with 18 bases in between. This CDR3 is built from 15 residues. Germline V gene lookup returns CDR1 MNHEY and CDR2 SVGAGI.

The V gene is TRBV6-6, the J gene TRBJ1-2, with 10 bases aligning to TRBD1. The CDR3 consists of 14 residues. The V and J ends lost 6 bases and 5 bases, in that order; junction bases with no gene match: 6. Germline V lookup: CDR1 MNHNY, CDR2 SVGAGI (reference sequence). The CDR3 protein is CASSGTGVGYGYTF. The CDR3 bases are TGTGCCAGCAGCGGGACAGGGGTTGGGTATGGCTACACCTTC.

The V call is TRBV5-1, the J call TRBJ2-5; 7 bases are shared with TRBD1. This CDR3 spans 15 amino acids. From germline, CDR1 is SGHRS and CDR2 YFSETQ. J gave up 4 bases and V 4 bases, and 10 bases lay outside the gene matches. CDR3 coding DNA: TGCGCCAGCAGCCAGGCGGACAGGAACGGAGAGACCCAGTACTTC. It yields the protein CASSQADRNGETQYF.

The chain recombines TRBV13 with TRBJ2-7, with 8 bases that match TRBD1. The junction had 10 bases not matched to a gene; V was cut back by 3 bases and J by 6 bases. The germline CDR1 and CDR2 sequences are PRHDT and FYEKMQ (reference sequence). The CDR3 consists of 15 residues. The CDR3 is CASSFRAGGEGEQYF. The CDR3 DNA is TGTGCCAGCAGCTTCCGGGCAGGGGGCGAGGGCGAGCAGTACTTC.

This clone was counted a single time. The genes are TRBV24-1 and TRBJ2-1; D may be TRBD1 (6 bases). V lost 11 bases, J lost 0 bases, and 19 bases lay in between. Germline V gene lookup returns CDR1 KGHDR and CDR2 SFDVKD. This CDR3 is 16 amino acids long. CDR3 sequence (DNA): TGTGCCAGCCTGGGTCAGGGGACCAGCTCCTACAATGAGCAGTTCTTC. Amino acid sequence: CASLGQGTSSYNEQFF.

CDR3 protein: CATSDRNRGPSTDTQYF. Here the CDR3 DNA reads TGTGCCACCAGTGATCGCAACAGGGGTCCCTCCACAGATACGCAGTATTTT. V and J are TRBV24-1 and TRBJ2-3; 7 bases align to TRBD1. Germline CDR1 and CDR2: KGHDR and SFDVKD. The CDR3 is made up of 17 amino acids. The trim removed 3 bases at V and 2 bases at J, leaving 10 bases unmatched.

J is TRBJ1-2 and V is TRBV5-1; 7 bases match TRBD1. CDR3 length: 16 residues. Looked up from germline, CDR1 is SGHRS and CDR2 is YFSETQ. Trimming cost V 4 bases and J 3 bases; bases outside gene matches: 12. Here the CDR3 reads CASSQATGRGDYGYTF. The CDR3, as DNA: TGCGCCAGCAGCCAAGCTACGGGCAGGGGGGACTATGGCTACACCTTC. Full variable domain (remainder filled in from reference TRBV5-1 and TRBJ1-2): KAGVTQTPRYLIKTRGQQVTLSCSPISGHRSVSWYQQTPGQGLQFLFEYFSETQRNKGNFPGRFSGRQFSNSRSEMNVSTLELGDSALYLCASSQATGRGDYGYTFGSGTRLTVV.

Written as DNA, the CDR3 is TGCGCCAGCAGCGCGCTATTAGATACGCAGTATTTT. Protein product: CASSALLDTQYF. This chain uses TRBV10-2 with TRBJ2-3; D remains ambiguous. CDR3 length equals 12 residues. Trimming cost V 6 bases and J 5 bases, with 9 bases left between them. In germline, CDR1 is WSHSY, CDR2 SAAADI.

This clone was detected only a few times. CDR3 DNA: TGCAGCGCCATGGGACAGATGAACACTGAAGCTTTCTTT. The encoded protein is CSAMGQMNTEAFF. This chain links TRBV29-1 with TRBJ1-1, with 7 bases aligning to TRBD1. This CDR3 contains 13 residues. V lost 7 bases, J lost 0 bases, and 5 bases stayed unmatched. In germline, CDR1 is SQVTM, CDR2 ANQGSEA.

The chain couples TRBV9 to TRBJ2-7; no reliable D call. V was pared by 0 bases and J by 3 bases, with 10 bases between. This CDR3 is built from 14 residues. Germline V lookup: CDR1 SGDLS, CDR2 YYNGEE. This CDR3 is CASSVGNRDYEQYF. The CDR3 DNA is TGTGCCAGCAGCGTAGGGAACAGAGACTACGAGCAGTACTTC.

The CDR3 loop reads CASSNTGVSGNTIYF. DNA for the CDR3: TGTGCCAGCAGCAACACAGGGGTTTCGGGAAACACCATATATTTT. The V call is TRBV11-3, the J call TRBJ1-3, with 7 bases identical to TRBD1. The J segment lost 4 bases and the V segment lost 5 bases, leaving 8 bases of the junction unmatched. The CDR3 extends over 15 amino acids. Per germline, CDR1 SGHNT and CDR2 YENEEA.

This clone was seen only once. The chain uses TRBV19 and TRBJ1-3; D not certain. Germline V gene data show CDR1 as LNHDA and CDR2 as SQIVND (reference sequence). Trimming took off 5 bases at V and 0 bases at J, with 14 bases between the two ends. The CDR3 extends over 16 amino acids. CDR3 amino acids: CASSPSTYRSGNTIYF. CDR3 in DNA: TGTGCCAGTAGTCCCTCGACATATCGCTCTGGAAACACCATATATTTT.

The chain uses TRBV6-5 and TRBJ1-1, with no clear D. V was pared by 8 bases and J by 5 bases, with 15 bases between. The CDR3 sequence is 13 residues long. Per germline, CDR1 MNHEY and CDR2 SVGAGI. Here the CDR3 reads CASAPGLRTEAFF. Written as DNA, the CDR3 is TGTGCCAGCGCTCCTGGGTTGAGGACTGAAGCTTTCTTT.

The V gene is TRBV5-1, the J gene TRBJ1-5, with TRBD1 as a possible D gene (5 bases). Germline V gene data show CDR1 as SGHRS and CDR2 as YFSETQ. The CDR3 runs to 19 residues. Trimming pared 0 bases from V and 3 bases from J, leaving 22 bases between. CDR3 in DNA: TGCGCCAGCAGCTTGGGGCCGGGGGAGGGAAATTATTACAATCAGCCCCAGCATTTT. Translation: CASSLGPGEGNYYNQPQHF.

The J gene is TRBJ1-2, the V gene TRBV5-1; D is possibly TRBD1 (5 bases). Germline loops: CDR1 SGHRS, CDR2 YFSETQ. The CDR3 loop spans 15 amino acids. V lost 7 bases, J lost 3 bases, and 19 bases lay in between. The CDR3 nucleotides are TGCGCCAGCCGCCTCGGCAGCCAGGGCTACTATGGCTACACCTTC. Translation gives CASRLGSQGYYGYTF.